Each of the 6 T cell receptor beta chains below was sequenced from the same sample in a study of vaccination effects on CD4 cells after COVID-19. The ViraFEST assay expanded antigen-specific CD4+ T cells with viral peptide pools before sequencing. With about 9 days of culture completed, CD4+ T cells were isolated. For these receptors, no antigen is known. Measured with immunoSEQ multiplex PCR; TCRdb has only the in-frame clones, and not every one. The data hold around 11,000 clones, with approximately 74% observed a single time. This specimen consisted of CD4+ T cells from PBMCs cultured with HCoV-229E spike peptides, obtained before COVID-19 vaccination. The receptor set was obtained from a human donor who received a COVID-19 vaccine.

This sequence joins TRBV7-8 and TRBJ2-5, with 7 bases that match TRBD2. Germline CDR1 SGHVS, CDR2 FQNEAQ. V was clipped by 6 bases and J by 5 bases; unmatched bases: 9. This CDR3 region has 14 residues. This chain's CDR3 is CASRPGTTGETQYF. CDR3 in DNA: TGTGCCAGCAGGCCAGGGACTACTGGGGAGACCCAGTACTTC.

The chain recombines TRBV24-1 with TRBJ1-2; 9 positions match TRBD1. Germline-derived CDR1 and CDR2 are KGHDR and SFDVKD. CDR3 size: 16 residues. After removal of 2 bases from V and 5 bases from J, the junction contained 8 bases not matched to a gene. CDR3 DNA sequence: TGTGCCACCAGTGATTCCGGGACAGGGACGGGGTATGGCTACACCTTC. Its translation: CATSDSGTGTGYGYTF.

V usage is TRBV7-2 and J usage is TRBJ1-1; D call uncertain. This CDR3 contains 16 residues. Germline values: CDR1 SGHTA, CDR2 FQGNSA. V was pared by 2 bases and J by 4 bases, with 17 bases between. The CDR3 protein is CASSLTVDFSGTEAFF. CDR3 nucleotide sequence: TGTGCCAGCAGCTTAACGGTTGATTTCTCGGGCACTGAAGCTTTCTTT.

The CDR3 is CASNRDNGNTIYF. As DNA, the CDR3 is TGTGCCAGCAACCGCGATAATGGAAACACCATATATTTT. The genes are TRBV2 and TRBJ1-3; D not certain. CDR3 size: 13 residues. The V end was cut by 7 bases, the J end by 3 bases, with 10 bases between. The germline V gene has CDR1 SNHLY and CDR2 FYNNEI.

This sequence joins TRBV14 and TRBJ1-2; D possibly corresponds to TRBD1 (5 bases). CDR3 length equals 15 residues. V was pared by 1 base and J by 8 bases, with 17 bases between. The germline CDR1 and CDR2 sequences are SGHDN and FVKESK. CDR3 DNA sequence: TGTGCCAGCAGCCAAGTGTTGGGGCAAGCATGGGGCTACACCTTC. Amino acids: CASSQVLGQAWGYTF. Complete variable domain (other parts from reference TRBV14 and TRBJ1-2): EAGVTQFPSHSVIEKGQTVTLRCDPISGHDNLYWYRRVMGKEIKFLLHFVKESKQDESGMPNNRFLAERTGGTYSTLKVQPAELEDSGVYFCASSQVLGQAWGYTFGSGTRLTVV.

The chain links TRBV6-5 to TRBJ1-1; TRBD1 matches at 8 bases. Germline CDR1 MNHEY, CDR2 SVGAGI. The CDR3 is 16 residues long. The ends lost 3 bases at V and 5 bases at J; junction bases unmatched: 11. The CDR3 reads CASSYSLGQGRTEAFF. The DNA for the CDR3 is TGTGCCAGCAGTTATTCACTTGGACAGGGTCGGACTGAAGCTTTCTTT.